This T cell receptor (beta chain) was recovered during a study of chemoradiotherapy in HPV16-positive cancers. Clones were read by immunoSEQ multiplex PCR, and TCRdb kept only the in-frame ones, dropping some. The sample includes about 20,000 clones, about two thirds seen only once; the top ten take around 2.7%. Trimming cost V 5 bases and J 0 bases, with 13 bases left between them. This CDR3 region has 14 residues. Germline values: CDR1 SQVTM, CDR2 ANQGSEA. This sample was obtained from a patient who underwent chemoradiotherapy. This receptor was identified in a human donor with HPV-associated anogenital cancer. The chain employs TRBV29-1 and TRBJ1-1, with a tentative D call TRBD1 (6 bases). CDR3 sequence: CSVSKGGLNTEAFF. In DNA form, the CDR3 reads TGCAGCGTTTCTAAGGGGGGCCTGAACACTGAAGCTTTCTTT.